The 18 T cell receptor beta chains below come from one sample, sequenced in a study of PD-L1 blockade in urothelial cancer. TCRdb's table, derived via immunoSEQ multiplex PCR, lists solely in-frame clones and lacks some. The sample includes just under 40,000 clones, roughly 91% seen only once; the top ten take 1.5% to 2%. Sample: PBMCs, taken around atezolizumab (anti-PD-L1) treatment. The receptor source for this set is a man aged 55 to 70 with urothelial cancer.

This rearrangement joins TRBV10-3 to TRBJ1-1, with a possible D match to TRBD1 (6 bases). Looked up from germline, CDR1 is ENHRY and CDR2 is SYGVKD. Trimming shortened V by 3 bases and J by 5 bases, and 10 bases separated the two germline ends. The CDR3 has 13 residues. The CDR3 nucleotides are TGTGCCATCAGTGAACAGGGTTCAACTGAAGCTTTCTTT. This translates into CAISEQGSTEAFF.

This clone was detected only a few times. V and J are TRBV7-9 and TRBJ2-1; TRBD1 is a possible D gene (5 bases). CDR3 length: 13 residues. The germline CDR1 and CDR2 sequences are SEHNR and FQNEAQ (reference sequence). The V gene lost 5 bases and the J gene lost 8 bases, with 13 bases spanning the gap. The CDR3 bases are TGTGCCAGCAGCCGTCGACAGATCGATGAGCAGTTCTTC. Translated, it gives CASSRRQIDEQFF.

On this clone: At one end, the junction sequence differs from germline, possibly due to a read error. The chain links TRBV7-8 to TRBJ1-5, with D maybe TRBD1 (6 bases). The length of the CDR3 is 16 residues. Germline V gene lookup returns CDR1 SGHVS and CDR2 FQNEAQ. For the CDR3, the DNA is TGTGCCGGCAGCTTAGCGAGCGCAGGGGGCAATCAGCCCCAGCATTTT. Its translation: CAGSLASAGGNQPQHF.

The rearrangement joins TRBV20-1 to TRBJ2-3; D might be TRBD2 (5 bases). This CDR3 region has 10 residues. V shed 4 bases and J shed 6 bases, with 5 bases lying between them. Germline V gene data show CDR1 as DFQATT and CDR2 as SNEGSKA (reference sequence). Here the CDR3 DNA reads TGCAGTGCTAAGCGGGATACGCAGTATTTT. Translating gives CSAKRDTQYF.

The chain employs TRBV11-3 and TRBJ2-7, with D maybe TRBD1 (6 bases). Trimming shortened V by 1 base and J by 6 bases, and 16 bases separated the two germline ends. The V gene's germline CDR1 is SGHNT and CDR2 YENEEA. This CDR3 is built from 15 residues. The CDR3 coding sequence is TGTGCCAGCAGCTTAGGTTCAGGGGTTGGGAGCGAGCAGTACTTC. It specifies CASSLGSGVGSEQYF.

The CDR3 sequence: CASSLARTSGGTSLETQYF. CDR3 coding DNA: TGTGCCAGCAGCTTAGCCCGGACTAGCGGGGGGACGAGCCTGGAGACCCAGTACTTC. The chain joins TRBV11-2 to TRBJ2-5, with 14 bases that match TRBD2. The CDR3 consists of 19 residues. CDR1 is SGHAT and CDR2 is FQNNGV in the germline V gene. V lost 1 base and J lost 5; bases outside the gene matches: 12.

This clone was counted between two and nine times. The rearrangement joins TRBV21-1 to TRBJ2-1; the DNA was not used to check the table's D call, TRBD2. TRBV21-1 is described as a pseudogene. This CDR3 has 16 amino acids. In DNA, the CDR3 is TGTGCCAGCAGCAAAGTTCTGGCGGAGGTCTACAATGAGCAGTTCTTC. Amino acid sequence: CASSKVLAEVYNEQFF.

This chain uses TRBV19 with TRBJ2-2; a weak D match, TRBD2 (6 bases). The length of the CDR3 is 15 residues. The ends were cut back, 4 bases at V and 4 bases at J, with 13 bases in the middle. Per germline, CDR1 LNHDA and CDR2 SQIVND (reference sequence). CDR3 protein: CASSSRAGSTGELFF. CDR3 coding DNA: TGTGCCAGTAGTAGCCGGGCGGGAAGCACCGGGGAGCTGTTTTTT.

CDR3 in DNA: TGTGCCAGCAGTATGGAGGCAAGCACTGAAGCTTTCTTT. Translated: CASSMEASTEAFF. The J gene is TRBJ1-1, the V gene TRBV6-5, with D hard to call. The CDR3 is 13 amino acids. Germline lookup yields CDR1 MNHEY and CDR2 SVGAGI. V lost 5 bases to trimming and J lost 4 bases, with 11 bases between them.

This clone is a singleton in its sample. CDR3 nucleotide sequence: TGTGCCAGCTCACCGAAGCGGGAGGCGGCAGAGACCCAGTACTTC. This sequence encodes CASSPKREAAETQYF. The genes are TRBV18 and TRBJ2-5; TRBD2 matches at 9 bases. CDR1 is KGHSH and CDR2 is LQKENI in the germline V gene. Losses at the gene ends were 3 bases for V and 4 bases for J; bases not matched to a gene: 6. The CDR3 covers 15 residues.

The chain links TRBV28 to TRBJ1-2; TRBD1 matches at 9 bases. The CDR3 extends over 13 amino acids. Germline V gene data show CDR1 as MDHEN and CDR2 as SYDVKM. Trimming at V came to 6 bases and at J to 10 bases, leaving 9 bases not matched to a gene. The CDR3 protein is CASRGQGSSLYTF. In DNA, the CDR3 is TGTGCCAGCAGAGGACAGGGGTCTTCTCTCTACACCTTC.

The chain employs TRBV19 and TRBJ1-1; possible D gene TRBD1, 6 bases. Per the germline V gene, CDR1 is LNHDA and CDR2 is SQIVND (reference sequence). The CDR3 has 13 amino acids. Trimming cost V 7 bases and J 4 bases, with 13 bases left between them. The CDR3 DNA reads TGTGCCAGTATTCGGGGGGCGGGCACTGAAGCTTTCTTT. Translated: CASIRGAGTEAFF.

The V gene is TRBV5-1, the J gene TRBJ2-3, with 9 bases aligning to TRBD2. J lost 4 bases, V lost 4 bases, and 13 bases had no gene match. Germline CDR1 reads SGHRS; CDR2 reads YFSETQ. This CDR3 is built from 17 residues. The CDR3 loop reads CASSPGVLAGVSDTQYF. The CDR3 bases are TGCGCCAGCAGCCCGGGGGTGTTAGCGGGAGTGTCAGATACGCAGTATTTT.

The V call is TRBV5-1, the J call TRBJ2-3; tentatively, D is TRBD2 (5 bases). CDR3 length equals 14 residues. Trimming cost V 4 bases and J 4 bases, with 13 bases left between them. Germline assignment: CDR1 SGHRS and CDR2 YFSETQ. The DNA for the CDR3 is TGCGCCAGCAGCGCAGAGGGTTGGGCAGATACGCAGTATTTT. It is translated as CASSAEGWADTQYF.

V is TRBV4-1 and J is TRBJ1-3; D not resolved. There are 15 residues in the CDR3. CDR1 is MGHRA and CDR2 is YSYEKL in the germline V gene. V lost 4 bases and J 0 bases, leaving 10 bases between the germline ends. The CDR3 is CASSLMGDSGNTIYF. The CDR3 nucleotides are TGCGCCAGCAGCCTTATGGGAGACTCTGGAAACACCATATATTTT.

The table lists this clone with a few counts. J is TRBJ1-1 and V is TRBV14; TRBD1 aligns across 7 bases. There are 12 residues in the CDR3. The junction had 3 bases not matched to a gene; V was cut back by 3 bases and J by 8 bases. Per the germline V gene, CDR1 is SGHDN and CDR2 is FVKESK. Here the CDR3 reads CASSQTGIEAFF. The DNA for the CDR3 is TGTGCCAGCAGCCAGACAGGGATAGAAGCTTTCTTT.

This clone was counted a few times. The chain uses TRBV7-2 and TRBJ2-2, with D maybe TRBD2 (5 bases). Deletions cut 5 bases from V and 7 bases from J, with 17 bases between. The CDR3 spans 15 residues. Per the germline V gene, CDR1 is SGHTA and CDR2 is FQGNSA. In nucleotides, the CDR3 is TGTGCCAGCAGCCTCAGCTGGCTAGAGGGCGGGGAGCTGTTTTTT. Translating it yields CASSLSWLEGGELFF.

V usage is TRBV5-4 and J usage is TRBJ2-1; 12 bases are a match to TRBD2. The CDR3 loop spans 17 amino acids. The V segment lost 0 bases and the J segment 7 bases; nucleotides outside the gene matches: 8. The germline V gene encodes CDR1 SGHNT and CDR2 YYREEE (reference sequence). The CDR3 DNA reads as TGTGCCAGCAGCTTGGCCAGACTAGCGGGGGACGAGAATGAGCAGTTCTTC. This codes for CASSLARLAGDENEQFF.